This TCR beta chain was retrieved from a study of shared clonotypes between healthy human individuals. Points from the study as a whole: Naive CD4 clonotype sharing across several donors was about 5.3%. Despite large depth, sorted-subset datasets appeared incompletely sequenced.

Cells designated naive CD8 were CD45RO-negative and were positively selected for CCR7, with terminally differentiated effector memory CD45RA+ cells excluded. Of note for this clone: What it recognizes is unknown.

Trimming removed 6 bases from V and 5 bases from J; junction bases left unmatched: 5. There are 13 residues in the CDR3. Germline assignment: CDR1 SGHAT and CDR2 FQNNGV. TCRdb keeps only in-frame clones here, not all; method: immunoSEQ multiplex PCR. The sample gives about 750,000 clones, 90% to 95% of which show up once; around 24% is in the top ten. The V and J genes are TRBV11-2 and TRBJ2-7; 9 bases align to TRBD1. The sample taken for sequencing was naive CD8+ T cells sorted from blood. The sequence came from a man younger than 40 in good health. CDR3 nucleotides: TGTGCCAGCAGATGGACAGGGGCTAACGAGCAGTACTTC. This sequence encodes CASRWTGANEQYF.